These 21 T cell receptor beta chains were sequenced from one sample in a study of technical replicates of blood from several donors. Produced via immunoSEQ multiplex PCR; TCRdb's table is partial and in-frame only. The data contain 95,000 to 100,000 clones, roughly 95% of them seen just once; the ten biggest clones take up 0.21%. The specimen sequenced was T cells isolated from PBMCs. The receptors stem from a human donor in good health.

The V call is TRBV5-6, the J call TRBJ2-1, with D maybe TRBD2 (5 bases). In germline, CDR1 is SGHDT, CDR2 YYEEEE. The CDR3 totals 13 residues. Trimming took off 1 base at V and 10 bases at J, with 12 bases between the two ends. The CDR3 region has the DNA TGTGCCAGCAGCTTGACGCTAGCTGGGGAGCAGTTCTTC. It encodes CASSLTLAGEQFF.

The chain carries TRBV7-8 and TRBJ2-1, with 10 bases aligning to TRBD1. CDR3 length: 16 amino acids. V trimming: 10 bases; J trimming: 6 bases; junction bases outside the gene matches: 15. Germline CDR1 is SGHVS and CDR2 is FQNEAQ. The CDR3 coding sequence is TGTGCCACCCCCCGGCAGGGACAGGGGATTGTCAATGAGCAGTTCTTC. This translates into CATPRQGQGIVNEQFF.

The CDR3 DNA follows: TGCAGTGCTTTATCCTACGAGCAGTACTTC. Translated, it gives CSALSYEQYF. This chain connects TRBV20-1 to TRBJ2-7; D is ambiguous. Trimming removed 5 bases at V and 1 base at J, with 3 bases between. This CDR3 has 10 residues. Germline V lookup: CDR1 DFQATT, CDR2 SNEGSKA (reference sequence).

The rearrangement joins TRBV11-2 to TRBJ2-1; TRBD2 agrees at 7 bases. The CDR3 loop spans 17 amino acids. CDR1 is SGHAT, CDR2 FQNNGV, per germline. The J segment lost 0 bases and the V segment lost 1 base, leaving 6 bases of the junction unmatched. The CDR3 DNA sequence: TGTGCCAGCAGCTTAGTCGGTGCGGGGGTCTCCTACAATGAGCAGTTCTTC. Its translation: CASSLVGAGVSYNEQFF.

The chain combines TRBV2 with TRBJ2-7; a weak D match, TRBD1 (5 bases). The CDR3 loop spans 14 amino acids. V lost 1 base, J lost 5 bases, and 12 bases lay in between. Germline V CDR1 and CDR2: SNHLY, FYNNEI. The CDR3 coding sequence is TGTGCCAGCAGTGAAGTAGGCAGGGTGGACGAGCAGTACTTC. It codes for CASSEVGRVDEQYF.

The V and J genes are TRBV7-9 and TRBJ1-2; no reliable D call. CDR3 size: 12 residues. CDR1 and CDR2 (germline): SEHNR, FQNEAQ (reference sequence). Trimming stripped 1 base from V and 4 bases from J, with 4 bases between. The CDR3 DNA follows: TGTGCCAGCAGCTTAGACAGCTATGGCTACACCTTC. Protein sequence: CASSLDSYGYTF.

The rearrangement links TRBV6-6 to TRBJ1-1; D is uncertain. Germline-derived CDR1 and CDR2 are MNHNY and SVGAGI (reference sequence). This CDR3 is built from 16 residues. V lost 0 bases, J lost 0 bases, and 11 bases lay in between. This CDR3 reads CASSYSIAEMNTEAFF. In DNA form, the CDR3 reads TGTGCCAGCAGTTACTCGATAGCAGAGATGAACACTGAAGCTTTCTTT.

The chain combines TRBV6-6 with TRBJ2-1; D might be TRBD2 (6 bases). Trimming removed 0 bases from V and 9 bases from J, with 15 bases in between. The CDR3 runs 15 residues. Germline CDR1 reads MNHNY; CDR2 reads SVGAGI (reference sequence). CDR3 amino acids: CASSYSISPGAEQFF. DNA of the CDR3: TGTGCCAGCAGTTACTCGATTTCACCGGGAGCTGAGCAGTTCTTC.

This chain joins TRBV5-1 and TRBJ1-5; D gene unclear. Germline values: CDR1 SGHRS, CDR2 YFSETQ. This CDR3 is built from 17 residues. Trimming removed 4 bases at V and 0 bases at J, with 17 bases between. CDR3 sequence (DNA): TGCGCCAGCAGCCCGGGTTCTCCGTTGGATAGCAATCAGCCCCAGCATTTT. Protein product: CASSPGSPLDSNQPQHF.

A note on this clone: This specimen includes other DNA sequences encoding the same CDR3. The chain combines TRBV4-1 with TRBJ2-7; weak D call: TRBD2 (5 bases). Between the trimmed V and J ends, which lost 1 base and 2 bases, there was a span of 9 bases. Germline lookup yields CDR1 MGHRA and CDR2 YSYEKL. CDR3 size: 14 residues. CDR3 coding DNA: TGCGCCAGCAGCCAAGGACGGGGAACCTACGAGCAGTACTTC. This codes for CASSQGRGTYEQYF.

Here the CDR3 DNA reads TGTGCCACAAGAAGGGACAGGTACGGCTACGAGCAGTACTTC. Residues: CATRRDRYGYEQYF. The chain couples TRBV6-1 to TRBJ2-7; 8 nucleotides align to TRBD1. V lost 10 bases, J lost 3 bases, and 11 bases stayed unmatched. CDR1 and CDR2 from the germline V gene are MNHNS and SASEGT. This CDR3 region has 14 residues.

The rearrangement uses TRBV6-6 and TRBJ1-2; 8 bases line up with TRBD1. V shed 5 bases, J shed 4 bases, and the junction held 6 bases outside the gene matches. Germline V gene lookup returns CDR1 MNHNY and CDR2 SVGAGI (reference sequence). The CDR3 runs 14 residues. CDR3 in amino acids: CASSRGTGGYGYTF. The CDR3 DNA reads TGTGCCAGCAGTCGAGGGACAGGTGGCTATGGCTACACCTTC.

The CDR3 nucleotides are TGTGCCAGCAGTTTTTGGCAGGGGGAGACCCAGTACTTC. Residues: CASSFWQGETQYF. This chain connects TRBV27 to TRBJ2-5; D possibly corresponds to TRBD1 (6 bases). There are 13 residues in the CDR3. The germline gives CDR1 MNHEY, CDR2 SMNVEV (reference sequence). V lost 3 bases to trimming and J lost 5 bases, with 10 bases between them.

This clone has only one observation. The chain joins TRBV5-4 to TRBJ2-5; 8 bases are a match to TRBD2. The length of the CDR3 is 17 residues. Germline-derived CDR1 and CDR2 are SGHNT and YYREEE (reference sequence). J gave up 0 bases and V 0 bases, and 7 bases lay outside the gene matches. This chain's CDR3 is CASSLAGRVRNQETQYF. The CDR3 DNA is TGTGCCAGCAGCTTGGCCGGGAGGGTAAGGAACCAAGAGACCCAGTACTTC.

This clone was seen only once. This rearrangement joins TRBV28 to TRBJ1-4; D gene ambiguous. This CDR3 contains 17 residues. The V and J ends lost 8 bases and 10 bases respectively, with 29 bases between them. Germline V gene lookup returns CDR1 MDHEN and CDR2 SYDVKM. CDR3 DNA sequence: TGTGCCAGCTCCGGGGTAGGGATTGGTGAGGCGATCGGAAAACTGTTTTTT. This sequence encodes CASSGVGIGEAIGKLFF.

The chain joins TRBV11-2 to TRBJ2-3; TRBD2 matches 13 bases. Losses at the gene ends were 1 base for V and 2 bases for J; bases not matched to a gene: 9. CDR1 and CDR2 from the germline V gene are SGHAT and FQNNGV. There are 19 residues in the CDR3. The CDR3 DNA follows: TGTGCCAGCAGCTTAGCCGGGACTAGCGGGACGTTGGACACAGATACGCAGTATTTT. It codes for CASSLAGTSGTLDTDTQYF.

The CDR3 DNA sequence: TGTGCCAGCGGTCCTAGCGGGAGATACGAGCAGTACTTC. This gives the protein CASGPSGRYEQYF. The gene calls are TRBV28 and TRBJ2-7; 10 bases line up with TRBD2. V was clipped by 8 bases and J by 4 bases; unmatched bases: 5. The CDR3 length is 13 residues. Germline values: CDR1 MDHEN, CDR2 SYDVKM.

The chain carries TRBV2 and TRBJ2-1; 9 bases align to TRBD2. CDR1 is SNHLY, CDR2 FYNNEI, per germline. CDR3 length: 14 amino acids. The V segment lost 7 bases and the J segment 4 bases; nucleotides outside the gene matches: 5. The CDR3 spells CASIPAGGYNEQFF. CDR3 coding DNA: TGTGCCAGCATACCCGCGGGGGGGTACAATGAGCAGTTCTTC.

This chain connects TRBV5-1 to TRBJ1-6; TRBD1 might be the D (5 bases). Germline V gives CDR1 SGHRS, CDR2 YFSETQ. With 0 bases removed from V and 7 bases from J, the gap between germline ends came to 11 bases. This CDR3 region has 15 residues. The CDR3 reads CASSLEGVTNSPLHF. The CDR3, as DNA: TGCGCCAGCAGCTTGGAAGGGGTTACCAATTCACCCCTCCACTTT.

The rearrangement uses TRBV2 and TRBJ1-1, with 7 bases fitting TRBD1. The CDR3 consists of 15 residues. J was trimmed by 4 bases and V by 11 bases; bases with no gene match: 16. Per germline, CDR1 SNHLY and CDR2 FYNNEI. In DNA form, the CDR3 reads TGTGCCCGAGCGACCTTGACAGGGCTCGGCACTGAAGCTTTCTTT. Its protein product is CARATLTGLGTEAFF.

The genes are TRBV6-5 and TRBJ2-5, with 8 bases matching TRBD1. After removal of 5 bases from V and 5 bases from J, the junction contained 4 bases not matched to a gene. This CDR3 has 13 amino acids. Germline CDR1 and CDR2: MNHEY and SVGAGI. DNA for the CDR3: TGTGCCAGCAGTAGACAGGGGACTGAGACCCAGTACTTC. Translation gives CASSRQGTETQYF.